The entry that follows covers one T cell receptor beta chain sequence. The target antigen is unknown. One end of the junction fails to match germline, which may point to a read error. Other nucleotide sequences from this sample produce the same CDR3. Donors showed nominal health when sampled, although they likely had unrecorded immune exposures. This specimen comes from a study of cytomegalovirus exposure and HLA in healthy donors. Findings and limits, study-wide: Through in vitro validation, three CMV-associated chains were shown to be specific for CMV antigens. Earlier findings revealed that most TCR beta V segments proved productive either about 87% or about 30% of the time.

This PCR relied on a set of 60 Vbeta primers and 13 Jbeta primers. Original data processing: Tens of millions of unique TCR beta chains, roughly 11 million shared, were counted in a later analysis. TCRdb's copy holds only in-frame clones and misses some; the assay was immunoSEQ multiplex PCR. From that table come the V and J calls and clone size; the DNA was used to work out D and trimming. The sample yields fewer than 250,000 clones, more than 65% seen once. This TCR was recovered from a man aged 40-50 years in good health and CMV-seropositive. The sample taken for sequencing was PBMCs.

The CDR3 protein is CASSEDIQSYEQYF. In DNA, the CDR3 is TGTGCCAGCAGTGAAGACATACAGTCCTACGAACAGTACTTC. The chain carries TRBV6-1 and TRBJ2-7; D is unclear. Germline V gene sequence: CDR1 MNHNS, CDR2 SASEGT. CDR3 length: 14 residues.